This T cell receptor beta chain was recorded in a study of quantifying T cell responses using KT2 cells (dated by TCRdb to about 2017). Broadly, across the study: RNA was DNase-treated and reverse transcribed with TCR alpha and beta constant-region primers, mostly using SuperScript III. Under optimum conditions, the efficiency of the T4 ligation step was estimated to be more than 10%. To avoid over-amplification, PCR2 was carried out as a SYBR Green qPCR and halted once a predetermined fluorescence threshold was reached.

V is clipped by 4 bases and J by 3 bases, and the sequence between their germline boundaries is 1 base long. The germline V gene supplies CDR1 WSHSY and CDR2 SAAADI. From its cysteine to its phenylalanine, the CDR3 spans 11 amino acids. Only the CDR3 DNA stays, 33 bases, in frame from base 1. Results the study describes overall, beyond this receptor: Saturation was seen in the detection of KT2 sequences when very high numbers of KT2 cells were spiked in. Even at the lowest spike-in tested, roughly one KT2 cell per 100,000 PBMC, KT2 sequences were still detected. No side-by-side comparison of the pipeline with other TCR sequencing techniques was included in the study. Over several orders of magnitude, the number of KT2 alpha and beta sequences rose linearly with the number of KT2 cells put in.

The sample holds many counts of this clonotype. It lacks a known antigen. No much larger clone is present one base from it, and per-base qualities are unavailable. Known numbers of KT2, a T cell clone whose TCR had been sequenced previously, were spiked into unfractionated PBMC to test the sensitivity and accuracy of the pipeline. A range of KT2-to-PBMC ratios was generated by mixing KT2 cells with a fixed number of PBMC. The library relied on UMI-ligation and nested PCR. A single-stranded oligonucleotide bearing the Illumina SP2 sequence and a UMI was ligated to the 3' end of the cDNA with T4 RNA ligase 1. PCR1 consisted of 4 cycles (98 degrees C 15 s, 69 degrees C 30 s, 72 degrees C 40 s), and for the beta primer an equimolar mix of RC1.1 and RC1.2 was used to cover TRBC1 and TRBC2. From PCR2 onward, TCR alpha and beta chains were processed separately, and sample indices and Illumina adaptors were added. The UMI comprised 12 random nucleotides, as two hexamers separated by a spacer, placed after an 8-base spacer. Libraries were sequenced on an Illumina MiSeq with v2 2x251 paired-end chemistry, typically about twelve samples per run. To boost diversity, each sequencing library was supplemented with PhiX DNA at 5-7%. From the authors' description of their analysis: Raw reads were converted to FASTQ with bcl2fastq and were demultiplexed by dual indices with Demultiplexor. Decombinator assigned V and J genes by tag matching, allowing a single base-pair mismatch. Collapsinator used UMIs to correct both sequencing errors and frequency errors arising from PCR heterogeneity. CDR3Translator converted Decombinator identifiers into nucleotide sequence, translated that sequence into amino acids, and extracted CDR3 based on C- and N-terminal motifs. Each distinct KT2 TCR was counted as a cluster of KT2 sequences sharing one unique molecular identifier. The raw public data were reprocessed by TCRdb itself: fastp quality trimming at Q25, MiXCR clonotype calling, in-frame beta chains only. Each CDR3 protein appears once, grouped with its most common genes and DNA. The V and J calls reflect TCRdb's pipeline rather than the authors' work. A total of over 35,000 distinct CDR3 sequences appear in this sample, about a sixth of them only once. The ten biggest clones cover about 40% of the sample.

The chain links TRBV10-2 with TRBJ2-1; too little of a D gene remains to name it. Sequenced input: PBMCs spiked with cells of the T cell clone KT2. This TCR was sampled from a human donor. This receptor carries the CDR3 CASSVYNEQFF. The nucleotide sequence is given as TGCGCCAGCAGTGTCTACAATGAGCAGTTCTTC.